This paragraph reports one T cell receptor beta chain. Its target antigen remains unknown. Base qualities were left out, and no much larger clone turns up one base away. These data belong to a study of blood T cell repertoires in COVID-19 (dated by TCRdb to about 2020). Turning to the overall study: Collaborator samples came from the United States, Italy and Spain and covered acute and convalescent phases of COVID-19. The material from the prospective study consisted of cDNA or gDNA derived from T cells, B-cell-depleted T cells, or PBMCs. Deeply sampled blood TCRbeta repertoires from subjects exposed to, actively infected with, or recovered from COVID-19 were included in the dataset. The repertoires were made available in a free public database intended to serve as a resource for research on the immune response to SARS-CoV-2. The samples were drawn from the first 160 participants of the ongoing ImmuneRACE study and from 1,254 subjects provided by 6 global collaborators. Nearly every sample came with metadata listing a de-identified subject ID, COVID-19 status, age in years and sex. Where available, HLA class I and class II types were obtained from metadata supplied by the sample provider rather than from assay-based typing. Overall results and qualifications from the work: The quantity of clinical and demographic metadata differed by source and by participant and was supplied without curation.

Whole blood was collected in K2EDTA tubes by collaborating institutions according to the institutions' own protocols. For TCRbeta analysis, collaborators shipped samples in one of three forms: frozen whole blood, isolated PBMCs, or DNA extracted from either of those sample types. TCRbeta CDR3 regions were amplified from genomic DNA using the immunoSEQ Assay, a bias-controlled multiplex PCR. Under the source paper's analysis protocol: Within the assay, amplification of reference gene primers was used to estimate how many nucleated cells each sample contained. To quantify the absolute abundance of each unique TCRbeta CDR3 rearrangement, sequence reads were collapsed and filtered. For each sample, productive Simpson clonality was calculated by taking the square root of Simpson's diversity index across productive rearrangements. TCRdb provides this immuneACCESS table in a form limited to in-frame rearrangements. Some clones are lacking; in checked studies, under half of them reflect an unresolved V gene, and why the rest are absent is not known. V and J calls and clone size are those listed in that table; D and trimming were worked out from the DNA. This sample holds 50,000 to 60,000 clones; roughly 86% were observed only once. The leading ten clones occupy 8.5% of the sample.

Trimming removed 2 bases from V and 2 bases from J; the gene matches leave 2 bases unexplained. CDR1 and CDR2 are drawn from the germline V gene (reference sequence): GTSNPN, SVGIG. The CDR3 runs 14 amino acids, cysteine and phenylalanine included. Here the CDR3 DNA is all that survives: 42 bases in frame from base 1. The rearrangement combines TRBV30 with TRBJ2-7, and 11 junctional nucleotides match TRBD1. The TCR comes from a man aged 60 to 69 with active COVID-19. Sequenced sample: peripheral blood. The nucleotide sequence is TGTGCCTGGAGTATGGGACAGGGGGCCTACGAGCAGTACTTC. This sequence encodes CAWSMGQGAYEQYF.